A selection of T cell receptor beta chains follows, all from one sample in a study of cytomegalovirus exposure and HLA in healthy donors. Some clones are missing from TCRdb's copy, which holds only in-frame ones; the method was immunoSEQ multiplex PCR. The sample includes approximately 79,000 clones. The specimen was PBMCs. The receptors come from a man between 35 and 55 years old in good health and CMV-seronegative. Both conserved end residues are part of each CDR3. A D gene is named only where the DNA matches it firmly.

d_gene: .
v_gene: TRBV4-1
j_gene: TRBJ1-4
CDR3nt: TGCGCCAGCAGCCAAGGCCGGGTCCTGGAGGATGAAAAACTGTTTTTT
CDR3aa: CASSQGRVLEDEKLFF

d_gene: .
v_gene: TRBV30
j_gene: TRBJ1-1
CDR3nt: TGTGCCTGGGGCAAAGGGGGGAACACTGAAGCTTTCTTT
CDR3aa: CAWGKGGNTEAFF

d_gene: .
v_gene: TRBV5-4
j_gene: TRBJ1-6
CDR3nt: TGTGCCAGCAGCACAGGTCCCAAGGGTTCACCCCTCCACTTT
CDR3aa: CASSTGPKGSPLHF

d_gene: .
v_gene: TRBV5-1
j_gene: TRBJ2-5
CDR3nt: TGCGCCAGCAGTCCTAACCAGGGGACCCAGTACTTC
CDR3aa: CASSPNQGTQYF

d_gene: TRBD2
v_gene: TRBV5-1
j_gene: TRBJ2-1
CDR3nt: TGCGCCAGCAATTACGGGGGGGCTAATGAGCAGTTCTTC
CDR3aa: CASNYGGANEQFF

d_gene: TRBD1
v_gene: TRBV10-3
j_gene: TRBJ2-7
CDR3nt: TGTGCCATCAGAGGGACAGGCCAGTCCTACGAGCAGTACTTC
CDR3aa: CAIRGTGQSYEQYF

d_gene: TRBD1
v_gene: TRBV18
j_gene: TRBJ1-5
CDR3nt: TGTGCCAGCTCACCACCGGGACAGAATAGCAATCAGCCCCAGCATTTT
CDR3aa: CASSPPGQNSNQPQHF

d_gene: .
v_gene: TRBV9
j_gene: TRBJ1-6
CDR3nt: TGTGCCAGCAGGGTGGGAGTTGGTGGGGAGGGCACTTATAATTCACCCCTCCACTTT
CDR3aa: CASRVGVGGEGTYNSPLHF

d_gene: .
v_gene: TRBV5-1
j_gene: TRBJ1-3
CDR3nt: TGCGCCAGCAGCTTGTCCAGGGTCGGTGGAAACACCATATATTTT
CDR3aa: CASSLSRVGGNTIYF

d_gene: TRBD2
v_gene: TRBV4-3
j_gene: TRBJ2-1
CDR3nt: TGCGCCAGCAGCCAAGATCGAGGAGCGGGGGTCCCCAATGAGCAGTTCTTC
CDR3aa: CASSQDRGAGVPNEQFF

d_gene: .
v_gene: TRBV6-5
j_gene: TRBJ2-7
CDR3nt: TGTGCCAGCAGTTATACGGGGCGGGGAGGCGAGCAGTACTTC
CDR3aa: CASSYTGRGGEQYF

d_gene: .
v_gene: TRBV28
j_gene: TRBJ1-1
CDR3nt: TGTGCCAGCAGTCCCACACAGGGAACAGCTTTCTTT
CDR3aa: CASSPTQGTAFF

d_gene: .
v_gene: TRBV2
j_gene: TRBJ2-3
CDR3nt: TGTGCCGCTCTTACCGGGAGCCGGGGAGATACGCAGTATTTT
CDR3aa: CAALTGSRGDTQYF

d_gene: .
v_gene: TRBV6-5
j_gene: TRBJ2-3
CDR3nt: TGTGCCAGCAGTTCCCCAGCAGATACGCAGTATTTT
CDR3aa: CASSSPADTQYF

d_gene: TRBD1
v_gene: TRBV7-7
j_gene: TRBJ2-7
CDR3nt: TGTGCCAGCAGCCCAGGCGACAGGGGGGGGTACGAGCAGTACTTC
CDR3aa: CASSPGDRGGYEQYF

d_gene: .
v_gene: TRBV4-3
j_gene: TRBJ1-1
CDR3nt: TGCGCCAGCAGCCAATTTATTACGTTTCACAGATTCAACACTGAAGCTTTCTTT
CDR3aa: CASSQFITFHRFNTEAFF

d_gene: .
v_gene: TRBV19
j_gene: TRBJ2-7
CDR3nt: TGTGCCAGTAGTATTGCCAGTAAATCCTACGAGCAGTACTTC
CDR3aa: CASSIASKSYEQYF

d_gene: .
v_gene: TRBV2
j_gene: TRBJ2-3
CDR3nt: TGTGCCAGCAGTGAAAACAGAGACACAGATACGCAGTATTTT
CDR3aa: CASSENRDTDTQYF

d_gene: TRBD2
v_gene: TRBV4-3
j_gene: TRBJ2-7
CDR3nt: TGCGCCAGCAGCCAAGGCCTCGCGGGGGTAGGGAGTTACGAGCAGTACTTC
CDR3aa: CASSQGLAGVGSYEQYF

d_gene: .
v_gene: TRBV4-3
j_gene: TRBJ1-2
CDR3nt: TGCGCCAGCAGCCAAGCCAGAAACAATAACTATGGCTACACCTTC
CDR3aa: CASSQARNNNYGYTF

d_gene: .
v_gene: TRBV10-3
j_gene: TRBJ1-6
CDR3nt: TGTGCCATCAGTGAGGGAGGACAGAGTTCACCCCTCCACTTT
CDR3aa: CAISEGGQSSPLHF

d_gene: .
v_gene: TRBV6-5
j_gene: TRBJ1-6
CDR3nt: TGTGCCATAAGAGACTCCTATAATTCACCCCTCCACTTT
CDR3aa: CAIRDSYNSPLHF

d_gene: TRBD1
v_gene: TRBV10-3
j_gene: TRBJ1-3
CDR3nt: TGTGCCATCCAGAAGACAGGGTACGGAAACACCATATATTTT
CDR3aa: CAIQKTGYGNTIYF

d_gene: .
v_gene: TRBV7-9
j_gene: TRBJ1-5
CDR3nt: TGTGCCAGCACCTCACTTTCACTTACCAGGGGAGACCAGCCCCAGCATTTT
CDR3aa: CASTSLSLTRGDQPQHF

d_gene: TRBD1
v_gene: TRBV30
j_gene: TRBJ1-6
CDR3nt: TGTGCCTGGAGACGCACAGGGGGCAGTTATTCACCCCTCCACTTT
CDR3aa: CAWRRTGGSYSPLHF

d_gene: .
v_gene: TRBV19
j_gene: TRBJ1-5
CDR3nt: TGTGCCAGTAGTACTACAGGTCCCAATCAGCCCCAGCATTTT
CDR3aa: CASSTTGPNQPQHF

d_gene: TRBD1
v_gene: TRBV5-1
j_gene: TRBJ2-2
CDR3nt: TGCGCCAGCAGGTCCCAGGGGGCTAACACCGGGGAGCTGTTTTTT
CDR3aa: CASRSQGANTGELFF

d_gene: .
v_gene: TRBV30
j_gene: TRBJ1-2
CDR3nt: TGTGCCTGGAGTGTGTTGCTGGCAGGGGCTAATGGCTACACCTTC
CDR3aa: CAWSVLLAGANGYTF

d_gene: TRBD2
v_gene: TRBV10-3
j_gene: TRBJ2-3
CDR3nt: TGTGCCACCGCGGGGGGAACTAACACAGATACGCAGTATTTT
CDR3aa: CATAGGTNTDTQYF